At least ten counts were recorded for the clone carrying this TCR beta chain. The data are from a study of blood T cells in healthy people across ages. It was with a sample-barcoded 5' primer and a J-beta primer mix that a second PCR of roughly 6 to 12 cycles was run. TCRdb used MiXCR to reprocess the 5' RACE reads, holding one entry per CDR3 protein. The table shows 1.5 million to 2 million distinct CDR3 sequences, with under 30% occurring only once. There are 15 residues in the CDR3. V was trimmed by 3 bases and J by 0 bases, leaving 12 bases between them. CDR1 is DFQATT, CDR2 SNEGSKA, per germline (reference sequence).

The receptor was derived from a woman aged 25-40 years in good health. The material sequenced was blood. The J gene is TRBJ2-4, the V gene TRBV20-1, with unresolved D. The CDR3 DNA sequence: TGCAGTGCTAGTAATCCCGGCCGAGCCAAAAACATTCAGTACTTC. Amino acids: CSASNPGRAKNIQYF.